The source of this T cell receptor (beta chain) is a study of T cell responses to AZD1222 COVID-19 vaccine. Study-wide points: Spike-specific TCR breadth and depth grew following two AZD1222 doses. Dominant CD4 TCR responses targeted spike regions 160-218 and 743-854.

Germline lookup yields CDR1 SGHTA and CDR2 FQGNSA. This CDR3 spans 14 amino acids. V shed 5 bases, J shed 6 bases, and the junction held 9 bases outside the gene matches. Sequencing used immunoSEQ multiplex PCR; TCRdb keeps in-frame clones, though not all of them. Of around 99,000 clones in the sample, around 89% are singletons; the top ten hold roughly 7%. Concerning this clone itself: Its antigen is unidentified.

The sample here was peripheral blood, taken on day 0 of AZD1222 vaccination. V usage is TRBV7-2 and J usage is TRBJ2-7; the match to TRBD1 covers 8 bases. The origin of this receptor is an adult in good health. The CDR3 DNA reads TGTGCCAGCAGCCTCGGACAGGGCGTAGGCGAGCAGTACTTC. Its translation is CASSLGQGVGEQYF.